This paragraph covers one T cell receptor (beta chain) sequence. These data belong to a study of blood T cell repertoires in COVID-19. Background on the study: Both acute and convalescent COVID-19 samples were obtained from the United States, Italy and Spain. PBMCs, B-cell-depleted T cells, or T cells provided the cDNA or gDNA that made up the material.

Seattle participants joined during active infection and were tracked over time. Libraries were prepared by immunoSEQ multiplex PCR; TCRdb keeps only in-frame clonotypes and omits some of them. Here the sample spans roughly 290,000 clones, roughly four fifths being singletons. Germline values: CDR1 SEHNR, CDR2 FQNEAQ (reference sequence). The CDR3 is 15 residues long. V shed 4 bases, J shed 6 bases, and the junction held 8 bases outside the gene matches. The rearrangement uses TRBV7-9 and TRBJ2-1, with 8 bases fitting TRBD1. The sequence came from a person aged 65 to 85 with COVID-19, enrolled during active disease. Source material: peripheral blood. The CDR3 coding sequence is TGTGCCAGCAGCTACTGGACAGGGTTCGGCAATGAGCAGTTCTTC. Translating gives CASSYWTGFGNEQFF. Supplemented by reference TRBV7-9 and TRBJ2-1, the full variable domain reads DTGVSQNPRHKITKRGQNVTFRCDPISEHNRLYWYRQTLGQGPEFLTYFQNEAQLEKSRLLSDRFSAERPKGSFSTLEIQRTEQGDSAMYLCASSYWTGFGNEQFFGPGTRLTVL.